This TCR beta chain was retrieved from a study of type 1 regulatory T cells. In the study overall: T-allo10 is a Tr1-enriched, alloantigen-specific CD4 T cell product made in vitro.

The germline V gene has CDR1 SQVTM and CDR2 ANQGSEA. The CDR3 runs 16 residues. From the reads, TCRdb called clonotypes with MiXCR, one entry per CDR3 protein. The data contain roughly 67,000 distinct CDR3 sequences, 63% of them singletons. Comments on this clonotype: The antigen remains undetermined. At one end, the junction sequence differs from germline, possibly due to a read error.

The sequence came from a human donor in good health. The sample taken for sequencing was cultured T cells, either the whole culture or a sorted T cell fraction (not recorded which). Regarding subset: Tr1-enriched cell product generated in vitro against host alloantigens. V gene TRBV29-1 combines with J gene TRBJ2-3; 9 bases are a match to TRBD2. CDR3 nucleotide sequence: TGCAGCGTTGACTCCGTGCTAGCGGGGATCACAGATAAGCAGTATTTT. It yields the protein CSVDSVLAGITDKQYF.